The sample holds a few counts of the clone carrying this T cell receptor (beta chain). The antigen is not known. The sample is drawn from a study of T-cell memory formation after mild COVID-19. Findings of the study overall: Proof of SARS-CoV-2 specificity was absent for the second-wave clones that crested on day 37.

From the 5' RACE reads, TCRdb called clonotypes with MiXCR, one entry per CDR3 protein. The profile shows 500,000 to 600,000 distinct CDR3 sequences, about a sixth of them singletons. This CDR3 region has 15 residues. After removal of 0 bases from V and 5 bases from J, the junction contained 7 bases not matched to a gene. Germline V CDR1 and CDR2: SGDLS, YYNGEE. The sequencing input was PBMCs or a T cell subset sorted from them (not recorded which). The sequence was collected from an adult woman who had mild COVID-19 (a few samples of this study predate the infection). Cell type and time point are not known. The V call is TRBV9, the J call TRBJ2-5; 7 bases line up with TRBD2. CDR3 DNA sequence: TGTGCCAGCAGCGTAGGCCCTGGGAGGGAGGAGACCCAGTACTTC. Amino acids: CASSVGPGREETQYF.